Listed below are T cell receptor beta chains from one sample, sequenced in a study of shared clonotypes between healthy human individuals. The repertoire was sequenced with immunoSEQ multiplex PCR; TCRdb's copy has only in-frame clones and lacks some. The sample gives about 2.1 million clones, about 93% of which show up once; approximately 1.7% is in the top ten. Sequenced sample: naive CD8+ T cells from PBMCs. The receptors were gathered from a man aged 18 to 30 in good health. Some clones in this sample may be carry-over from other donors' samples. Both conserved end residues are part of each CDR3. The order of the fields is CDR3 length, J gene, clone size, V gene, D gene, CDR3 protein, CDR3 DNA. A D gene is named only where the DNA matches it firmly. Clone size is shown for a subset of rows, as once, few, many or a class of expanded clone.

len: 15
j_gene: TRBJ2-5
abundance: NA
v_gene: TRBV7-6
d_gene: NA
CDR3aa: CASSPFRAFQETQYF
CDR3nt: TGTGCCAGCAGCCCCTTCCGCGCGTTCCAAGAGACCCAGTACTTC

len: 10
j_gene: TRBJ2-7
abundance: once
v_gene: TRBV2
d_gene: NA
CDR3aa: CASSEPGWYF
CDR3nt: TGTGCCAGCAGTGAACCCGGGTGGTACTTC

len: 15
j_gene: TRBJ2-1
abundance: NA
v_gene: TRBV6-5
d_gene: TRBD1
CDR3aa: CASSYSDRGDNEQFF
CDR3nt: TGTGCCAGCAGTTACTCGGACAGGGGGGACAATGAGCAGTTCTTC

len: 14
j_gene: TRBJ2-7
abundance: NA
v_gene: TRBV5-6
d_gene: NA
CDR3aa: CASSSVKAGYEQYF
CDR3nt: TGTGCCAGCAGCTCGGTGAAGGCGGGATACGAGCAGTACTTC

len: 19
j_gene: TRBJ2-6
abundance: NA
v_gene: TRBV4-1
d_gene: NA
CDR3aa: CASSQGGGRSTSGANVLTF
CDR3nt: TGCGCCAGCAGCCAAGGGGGGGGCAGATCCACCTCTGGGGCCAACGTCCTGACTTTC

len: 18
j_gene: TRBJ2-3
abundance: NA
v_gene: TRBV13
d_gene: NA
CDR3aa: CASSLLTPRGVGTDTQYF
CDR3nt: TGTGCCAGCAGTCTCCTCACTCCGAGAGGCGTGGGAACAGATACGCAGTATTTT

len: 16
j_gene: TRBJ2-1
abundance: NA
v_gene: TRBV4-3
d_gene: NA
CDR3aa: CASSQDWQGVYNEQFF
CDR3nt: TGCGCCAGCAGCCAAGATTGGCAGGGTGTATACAATGAGCAGTTCTTC

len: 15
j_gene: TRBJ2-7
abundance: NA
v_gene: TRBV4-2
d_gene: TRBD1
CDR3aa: CASSQALTGTYEQYF
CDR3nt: TGTGCCAGCAGCCAAGCTCTGACAGGGACCTACGAGCAGTACTTC

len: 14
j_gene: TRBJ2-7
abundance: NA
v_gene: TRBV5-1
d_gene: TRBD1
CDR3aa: CASRDRASSYEQYF
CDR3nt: TGCGCCAGCCGGGACAGGGCGAGCTCCTACGAGCAGTACTTC

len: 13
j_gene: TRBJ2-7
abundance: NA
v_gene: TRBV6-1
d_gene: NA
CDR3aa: CASSEDRGYEQYF
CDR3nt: TGTGCCAGCAGTGAGGACCGCGGATACGAGCAGTACTTC

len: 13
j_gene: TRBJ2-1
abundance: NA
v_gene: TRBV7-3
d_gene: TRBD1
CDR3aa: CASSSTGGNEQFF
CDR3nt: TGTGCCAGCAGCTCGACAGGGGGCAATGAGCAGTTCTTC

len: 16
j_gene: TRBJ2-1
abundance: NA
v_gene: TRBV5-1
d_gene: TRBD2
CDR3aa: CASSPLLREGRDEQFF
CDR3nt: TGCGCCAGCAGCCCGCTGTTGCGGGAGGGGAGGGATGAGCAGTTCTTC

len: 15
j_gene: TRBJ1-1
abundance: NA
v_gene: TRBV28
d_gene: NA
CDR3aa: CASSRGEGGYTEAFF
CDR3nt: TGTGCCAGCAGCCGGGGAGAGGGGGGGTACACTGAAGCTTTCTTT

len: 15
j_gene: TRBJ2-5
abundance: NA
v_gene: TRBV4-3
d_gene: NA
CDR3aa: CASSQDRGSGETQYF
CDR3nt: TGCGCCAGCAGCCAAGACAGGGGATCCGGAGAGACCCAGTACTTC

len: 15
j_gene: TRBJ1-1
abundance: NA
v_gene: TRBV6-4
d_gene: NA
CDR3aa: CASSDSWGGNAEAFF
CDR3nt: TGTGCCAGCAGTGACTCGTGGGGCGGGAACGCTGAAGCTTTCTTT

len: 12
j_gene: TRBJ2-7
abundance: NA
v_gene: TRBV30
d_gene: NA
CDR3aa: CAWSEGVYEQYF
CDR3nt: TGTGCCTGGAGTGAGGGGGTCTACGAGCAGTACTTC

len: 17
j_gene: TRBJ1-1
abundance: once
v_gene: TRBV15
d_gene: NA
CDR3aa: CATSSHFRLASNTEAFF
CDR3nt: TGTGCCACCAGCAGCCACTTTCGCCTTGCCTCGAACACTGAAGCTTTCTTT

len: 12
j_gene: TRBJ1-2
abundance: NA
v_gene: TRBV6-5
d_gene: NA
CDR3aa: CASSYSARDYTF
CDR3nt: TGTGCCAGCAGTTACTCCGCCAGGGACTACACCTTC

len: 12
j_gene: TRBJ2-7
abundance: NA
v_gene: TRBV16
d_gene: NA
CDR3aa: CASSQYWYEQYF
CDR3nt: TGTGCCAGCAGCCAATACTGGTACGAGCAGTACTTC

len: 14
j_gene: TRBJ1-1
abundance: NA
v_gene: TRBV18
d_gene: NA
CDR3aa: CASSAGGLNTEAFF
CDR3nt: TGTGCCAGCTCAGCCGGAGGTCTGAACACTGAAGCTTTCTTT

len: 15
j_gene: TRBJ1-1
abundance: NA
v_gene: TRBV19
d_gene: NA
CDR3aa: CASSILYGTLTEAFF
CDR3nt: TGTGCCAGTAGTATCCTCTACGGCACCCTCACTGAAGCTTTCTTT

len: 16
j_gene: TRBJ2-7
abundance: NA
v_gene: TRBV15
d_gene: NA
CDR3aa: CATSRGAGRLVSEQYF
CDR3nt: TGTGCCACCAGCAGAGGAGCCGGGAGACTAGTTTCCGAGCAGTACTTC

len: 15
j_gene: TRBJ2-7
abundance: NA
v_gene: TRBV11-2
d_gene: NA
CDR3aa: CASSFDLFRAYEQYF
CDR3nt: TGTGCCAGCAGCTTCGACCTATTCCGGGCCTACGAGCAGTACTTC

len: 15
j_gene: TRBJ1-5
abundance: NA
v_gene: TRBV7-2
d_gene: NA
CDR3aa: CASSTTGFGNQPQHF
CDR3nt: TGTGCCAGCAGCACAACAGGGTTCGGCAATCAGCCCCAGCATTTT

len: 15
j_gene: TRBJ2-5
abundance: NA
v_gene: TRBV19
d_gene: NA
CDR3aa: CASSTRDSPQETQYF
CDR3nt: TGTGCCAGTAGTACTCGGGACTCCCCACAAGAGACCCAGTACTTC

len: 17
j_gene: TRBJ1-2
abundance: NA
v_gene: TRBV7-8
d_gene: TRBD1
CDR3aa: CASSFAGTGGFGDGYTF
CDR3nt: TGTGCCAGCAGCTTCGCAGGGACAGGGGGCTTTGGCGATGGCTACACCTTC

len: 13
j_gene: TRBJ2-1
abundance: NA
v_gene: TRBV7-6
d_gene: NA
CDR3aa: CASSPVSQVEQFF
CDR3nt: TGTGCCAGCAGCCCCGTTAGCCAGGTCGAGCAGTTCTTC

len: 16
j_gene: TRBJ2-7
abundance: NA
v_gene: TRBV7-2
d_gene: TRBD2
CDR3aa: CASSLAGDYISYEQYF
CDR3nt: TGTGCCAGCAGCTTAGCGGGGGACTATATTTCCTACGAGCAGTACTTC